A single T cell receptor beta chain is shown here with its context. Its antigen is unknown. V was clipped by 5 bases and J by 5 bases; unmatched bases: 7. CDR3 length: 15 residues. These data belong to a study of blood T cells in healthy people across ages. General observations from the study: Older age coincided with a roughly linear decline in TCR beta diversity per million T cells.

For the second PCR, which ran for about 7 to 11 cycles, a sample-barcoded 5' primer and a J-beta primer mix were used. TCRdb analysed the 5' RACE reads with MiXCR anew, one entry per CDR3 protein. The profile shows 700,000 to 900,000 distinct CDR3 sequences, around a quarter of them singletons. This sample also belongs to another study, concerning T cells of mothers and their children.

The sequence was obtained from a boy younger than 18 in good health. The rearrangement uses TRBV12-3 or TRBV12-4 and TRBJ1-5; 9 bases line up with TRBD1. The sequencing sample was made of blood. The CDR3 loop is CASSPGQGNHQPQHF. The CDR3 DNA follows: TGTGCCAGCAGTCCAGGACAGGGGAACCATCAGCCCCAGCATTTT.